Described below is a single T cell receptor (beta chain) sequence and its context. Its cognate antigen is unknown. This entry comes from a study of cytomegalovirus exposure and HLA in healthy donors. Findings of the study overall: Further analysis, carried out later, found HLA-associated TCR beta chains more clonally expanded than equally common other chains.

The primer mix had 60 Vbeta and 13 Jbeta primers. The repertoire was sequenced with immunoSEQ multiplex PCR; TCRdb's copy has only in-frame clones and lacks some. The repertoire holds 150,000 to 200,000 clones, more than 70% seen once, with 4.9% in the top ten. V gave up 4 bases and J gave up 2 bases; unmatched junction bases: 3. CDR1 is SGHDN and CDR2 is FVKESK in the germline V gene. The CDR3 sequence is 16 residues long. The sequenced material came from PBMCs. The source is a male donor in good health and CMV-seronegative. The chain joins TRBV14 to TRBJ2-2; 11 bases map to TRBD2. CDR3 sequence reads: CASSLTSGVNTGELFF. In DNA form, the CDR3 reads TGTGCCAGCAGCCTGACTAGCGGGGTAAACACCGGGGAGCTGTTTTTT.